Listed below are T cell receptor beta chains from one sample, sequenced in a study of T-cell reconstitution after alpha-beta-depleted transplantation in children. Each CDR3 protein is one row after TCRdb ran MiXCR on the PCR reads. This table holds 500,000 to 600,000 distinct CDR3 sequences, approximately 30% found once. Here the sequenced sample was PBMCs, taken before TCRalphabeta/CD19-depleted stem cell transplant. These receptors originate from a boy younger than two with Wiskott-Aldrich syndrome, due to receive a stem cell transplant. The CDR3 runs from the conserved cysteine through the conserved F or W. The D gene is left open where the match is weak. A clone size is listed for some rows: how often the clone was seen (once, few, many), or a class if it is expanded.

j_call: TRBJ2-2; d_call: TRBD1; clone_size: few; v_call: TRBV7-9; cdr3_nt: TGTGCCAGCAGCCAGGACAGGCATATCACCGGGGAGCTGTTTTTT; cdr3_aa: CASSQDRHITGELFF
j_call: TRBJ2-2; d_call: -; clone_size: -; v_call: TRBV5-5; cdr3_nt: TGTGCCAGCAGCTCGATAGGGACGGATACCGGGGAGCTGTTTTTT; cdr3_aa: CASSSIGTDTGELFF
j_call: TRBJ2-5; d_call: -; clone_size: few; v_call: TRBV5-1; cdr3_nt: TGCGCCAGCAGTCAGCCCCAAGAGACCCAGTACTTC; cdr3_aa: CASSQPQETQYF
j_call: TRBJ2-5; d_call: -; clone_size: -; v_call: TRBV5-1; cdr3_nt: TGCGCCAGCAGCGTAGGGGACACCCAAGAGACCCAGTACTTC; cdr3_aa: CASSVGDTQETQYF
j_call: TRBJ2-7; d_call: -; clone_size: -; v_call: TRBV5-1; cdr3_nt: TGCGCCAGCAGCTCGTACACAGGGACCTACGAGCAGTACTTC; cdr3_aa: CASSSYTGTYEQYF
j_call: TRBJ2-1; d_call: TRBD2; clone_size: once; v_call: TRBV28; cdr3_nt: TGTGCCAGCAGTTTGCTGGTCTTTAGCGGGAGAGCGAGCTACAATGAGCAGTTCTTC; cdr3_aa: CASSLLVFSGRASYNEQFF
j_call: TRBJ2-1; d_call: TRBD2; clone_size: -; v_call: TRBV5-1; cdr3_nt: TGCGCCAGCAGCTTTCCCTTGGGACTAGCGGGAGGGCCGGGCGGTCATGAGCAGTTCTTC; cdr3_aa: CASSFPLGLAGGPGGHEQFF
j_call: TRBJ2-1; d_call: TRBD2; clone_size: once; v_call: TRBV10-3; cdr3_nt: TGTGCCACCGCGGGAGCTTACTACAATGAGCAGTTCTTC; cdr3_aa: CATAGAYYNEQFF
j_call: TRBJ2-5; d_call: TRBD2; clone_size: few; v_call: TRBV6-5; cdr3_nt: TGTGCCAGCAGTTCTAGCGGGAGGTACCAAGAGACCCAGTACTTC; cdr3_aa: CASSSSGRYQETQYF
j_call: TRBJ1-3; d_call: -; clone_size: -; v_call: TRBV12-3/TRBV12-4; cdr3_nt: TGTGCCAGCAGTTTAGTCGAAGGAAACACCATATATTTT; cdr3_aa: CASSLVEGNTIYF
j_call: TRBJ1-1; d_call: -; clone_size: -; v_call: TRBV19; cdr3_nt: TGTGCCAGTAGTATAGACGGACTGAGGAACACTGAAGCTTTCTTT; cdr3_aa: CASSIDGLRNTEAFF
j_call: TRBJ2-5; d_call: -; clone_size: -; v_call: TRBV6-1; cdr3_nt: TGTGCCAGCAGTGACCGTCGGCAGTCAAAAGAGACCCAGTACTTC; cdr3_aa: CASSDRRQSKETQYF
j_call: TRBJ2-7; d_call: TRBD2; clone_size: few; v_call: TRBV6-1; cdr3_nt: TGTGCCAGCAGAACTAGCGGGACGCTGGAGGAGCAGTACTTC; cdr3_aa: CASRTSGTLEEQYF
j_call: TRBJ1-1; d_call: -; clone_size: few; v_call: TRBV6-5; cdr3_nt: TGTGCCAGCAGTTACGGGACTGGAGGCGGCGGCACTGAAGCTTTCTTT; cdr3_aa: CASSYGTGGGGTEAFF
j_call: TRBJ1-5; d_call: -; clone_size: -; v_call: TRBV25-1; cdr3_nt: TGTGCCAGCAGTGAATTCCGGACGGACAATCAGCCCCAGCATTTT; cdr3_aa: CASSEFRTDNQPQHF
j_call: TRBJ2-1; d_call: TRBD2; clone_size: -; v_call: TRBV12-3/TRBV12-4; cdr3_nt: TGTGCCAGCAGCCTAGCGGGAGGGCAGGTCGATGAGCAGTTCTTC; cdr3_aa: CASSLAGGQVDEQFF
j_call: TRBJ2-5; d_call: TRBD2; clone_size: few; v_call: TRBV27; cdr3_nt: TGTGCCAGCAGTCCTCGGACTAGCGGGAGTGAGGGGACCCAGTACTTC; cdr3_aa: CASSPRTSGSEGTQYF
j_call: TRBJ2-1; d_call: TRBD2; clone_size: -; v_call: TRBV20-1; cdr3_nt: TGCAGTGCTAGAGATCCAGCGGGAGTGAATGAGCAGTTCTTC; cdr3_aa: CSARDPAGVNEQFF
j_call: TRBJ2-2; d_call: TRBD2; clone_size: -; v_call: TRBV6-1; cdr3_nt: TGTGCCAGCAGTGAAGCGCTTCTAGCGGGAAATTTTGGGGAGCTGTTTTTT; cdr3_aa: CASSEALLAGNFGELFF
j_call: TRBJ2-1; d_call: TRBD1; clone_size: few; v_call: TRBV20-1; cdr3_nt: TGCAGTGCTAGAGATCTTGGTGACAGGGCGTACAATGAGCAGTTCTTC; cdr3_aa: CSARDLGDRAYNEQFF
j_call: TRBJ2-5; d_call: -; clone_size: -; v_call: TRBV7-2; cdr3_nt: TGTGCCAGCAGCTTAGGCCCGGGCGGAGAGACCCAGTACTTC; cdr3_aa: CASSLGPGGETQYF
j_call: TRBJ2-1; d_call: TRBD2; clone_size: -; v_call: TRBV12-3/TRBV12-4; cdr3_nt: TGTGCCAGCAAAGACGGTACTAGCGGGCGGCATGAGCAGTTCTTC; cdr3_aa: CASKDGTSGRHEQFF
j_call: TRBJ1-6; d_call: -; clone_size: -; v_call: TRBV10-3; cdr3_nt: TGTGCCATCAGTGAGCAGGTCGGAGATTCACCCCTCCACTTT; cdr3_aa: CAISEQVGDSPLHF
j_call: TRBJ2-5; d_call: TRBD1; clone_size: few; v_call: TRBV12-3/TRBV12-4; cdr3_nt: TGTGCCAGCAGCCACAACGGCAGGGGGCGCGGGGAGACCCAGTACTTC; cdr3_aa: CASSHNGRGRGETQYF
j_call: TRBJ1-1; d_call: -; clone_size: -; v_call: TRBV7-9; cdr3_nt: TGTGCCAGCAGCTTAGAAACTCCGGGGGCTTTCTTT; cdr3_aa: CASSLETPGAFF
j_call: TRBJ2-2; d_call: TRBD1; clone_size: -; v_call: TRBV7-3; cdr3_nt: TGTGCCAGCAGCAGGACAGGGGCTAGCACCGGGGAGCTGTTTTTT; cdr3_aa: CASSRTGASTGELFF
j_call: TRBJ2-1; d_call: TRBD2; clone_size: -; v_call: TRBV5-6; cdr3_nt: TGTGCCAGCAGCCCAGTGGGGAGGGGTAATGAGCAGTTCTTC; cdr3_aa: CASSPVGRGNEQFF
j_call: TRBJ2-1; d_call: -; clone_size: -; v_call: TRBV5-6; cdr3_nt: TGTGCCAGCAGCCGACGTTTATTACCCTACAATGAGCAGTTCTTC; cdr3_aa: CASSRRLLPYNEQFF
j_call: TRBJ2-1; d_call: -; clone_size: -; v_call: TRBV24-1; cdr3_nt: TGTGCCATCAACCAGATAGGGGGCTACAATGAGCAGTTCTTC; cdr3_aa: CAINQIGGYNEQFF
j_call: TRBJ2-3; d_call: TRBD1; clone_size: few; v_call: TRBV6-2/TRBV6-3; cdr3_nt: TGTGCCAGCAGTTCCAGCCGGGACAGGCGCACAGATACGCAGTATTTT; cdr3_aa: CASSSSRDRRTDTQYF
j_call: TRBJ1-3; d_call: TRBD1; clone_size: -; v_call: TRBV20-1; cdr3_nt: TGCAGTGCTAGAGATCCCCGAGCAGGGGGGGGAAACACCATATATTTT; cdr3_aa: CSARDPRAGGGNTIYF
j_call: TRBJ2-7; d_call: -; clone_size: -; v_call: TRBV15; cdr3_nt: TGTGCCACCTGCAGAGATTTCCGGACCTACGAGCAGTACTTC; cdr3_aa: CATCRDFRTYEQYF
j_call: TRBJ2-2; d_call: -; clone_size: -; v_call: TRBV6-1; cdr3_nt: TGTGCCAGCAATGGAGGCTATACCACCGGGGAGCTGTTTTTT; cdr3_aa: CASNGGYTTGELFF
j_call: TRBJ2-7; d_call: -; clone_size: -; v_call: TRBV28; cdr3_nt: TGTGCCGCCAGGGGGCGGGAGGGCCCGGTTACCTACGAGCAGTACTTC; cdr3_aa: CAARGREGPVTYEQYF
j_call: TRBJ1-2; d_call: -; clone_size: -; v_call: TRBV12-3/TRBV12-4; cdr3_nt: TGTGCCAGCAGTCCCCTTGGGGGGCGGGGTGGTGGCTACACCTTC; cdr3_aa: CASSPLGGRGGGYTF
j_call: TRBJ1-1; d_call: -; clone_size: -; v_call: TRBV5-1; cdr3_nt: TGCGCCAGCAGCGGCGCGGGGGGGAAGGCGAACACTGAAGCTTTCTTT; cdr3_aa: CASSGAGGKANTEAFF
j_call: TRBJ1-2; d_call: -; clone_size: -; v_call: TRBV5-1; cdr3_nt: TGCGCCAGCAGCTTGTACGGGGGATCGGATGGCTACACCTTC; cdr3_aa: CASSLYGGSDGYTF
j_call: TRBJ2-3; d_call: TRBD2; clone_size: few; v_call: TRBV5-1; cdr3_nt: TGCGCCAGCAGCCCGGTGACTAGCGGGCGCACAGATACGCAGTATTTT; cdr3_aa: CASSPVTSGRTDTQYF
j_call: TRBJ2-1; d_call: TRBD2; clone_size: few; v_call: TRBV28; cdr3_nt: TGTGCCAGCAGTCAGCGACTAGCCTCCAATGAGCAGTTCTTC; cdr3_aa: CASSQRLASNEQFF
j_call: TRBJ2-7; d_call: TRBD2; clone_size: -; v_call: TRBV3-1; cdr3_nt: TGTGCCAGCAGCCAAGTTGGGAGGGGTGCATACGAGCAGTACTTC; cdr3_aa: CASSQVGRGAYEQYF
j_call: TRBJ1-2; d_call: -; clone_size: -; v_call: TRBV3-1; cdr3_nt: TGTGCCAGCAGCCAAGTCGGGGTTCCTCCCTATGGCTACACCTTC; cdr3_aa: CASSQVGVPPYGYTF
j_call: TRBJ2-5; d_call: -; clone_size: -; v_call: TRBV7-2; cdr3_nt: TGTGCCAGCAGCTCATCCGGGATCACACAAGAGACCCAGTACTTC; cdr3_aa: CASSSSGITQETQYF
j_call: TRBJ2-5; d_call: -; clone_size: -; v_call: TRBV7-2; cdr3_nt: TGTGCCAGCAGCCGTGCACATCAAGAGACCCAGTACTTC; cdr3_aa: CASSRAHQETQYF
j_call: TRBJ2-1; d_call: TRBD2; clone_size: -; v_call: TRBV4-2; cdr3_nt: TGTGCCAGCAGCCCACCTAGCGGGACCAACAGGGGGCAGTTCTTC; cdr3_aa: CASSPPSGTNRGQFF
j_call: TRBJ2-3; d_call: -; clone_size: -; v_call: TRBV28; cdr3_nt: TGTGCCAGCAGTTACGGCCACCGGTATACGCAGTATTTT; cdr3_aa: CASSYGHRYTQYF
j_call: TRBJ2-1; d_call: TRBD2; clone_size: few; v_call: TRBV20-1; cdr3_nt: TGCAGTGCTAGCGGGCTAGCGGGAGTCCATGAGCAGTTCTTC; cdr3_aa: CSASGLAGVHEQFF
j_call: TRBJ2-7; d_call: -; clone_size: -; v_call: TRBV3-1; cdr3_nt: TGTGCCAGCAGCCAAGGAGTCCGCACCTACGAGCAGTACTTC; cdr3_aa: CASSQGVRTYEQYF
j_call: TRBJ2-5; d_call: TRBD2; clone_size: few; v_call: TRBV20-1; cdr3_nt: TGCAGTGCTACACTAGCGGGAGGGCACGAGACCCAGTACTTC; cdr3_aa: CSATLAGGHETQYF
j_call: TRBJ2-1; d_call: -; clone_size: -; v_call: TRBV5-1; cdr3_nt: TGCGCCAGCAGCACGGACGCACAATATGAGCAGTTCTTC; cdr3_aa: CASSTDAQYEQFF
j_call: TRBJ2-4; d_call: -; clone_size: -; v_call: TRBV20-1; cdr3_nt: TGCAGTGCTAGTCAGACGAGAGCCAAAAACATTCAGTACTTC; cdr3_aa: CSASQTRAKNIQYF
j_call: TRBJ2-5; d_call: TRBD1; clone_size: -; v_call: TRBV20-1; cdr3_nt: TGCAGTGCTGCCGGGACAGGGGAACGGGAGACCCAGTACTTC; cdr3_aa: CSAAGTGERETQYF
j_call: TRBJ2-1; d_call: -; clone_size: few; v_call: TRBV5-1; cdr3_nt: TGCGCCAGCAGCTCGGTGCCAGGCGCCTCGAAACTCAATGAGCAGTTCTTC; cdr3_aa: CASSSVPGASKLNEQFF
j_call: TRBJ2-5; d_call: TRBD1; clone_size: few; v_call: TRBV3-1; cdr3_nt: TGTGCCAGCAGACTCGGGACAGGGGGCCGGGAGACCCAGTACTTC; cdr3_aa: CASRLGTGGRETQYF
j_call: TRBJ2-3; d_call: -; clone_size: few; v_call: TRBV20-1; cdr3_nt: TGCAGTGCTAGTTCGACTGGGACAGATACGCAGTATTTT; cdr3_aa: CSASSTGTDTQYF
j_call: TRBJ2-5; d_call: TRBD1; clone_size: few; v_call: TRBV12-3/TRBV12-4; cdr3_nt: TGTGCCAGCAGTTTAGGGGACAGGGGGCGTGAAGAGACCCAGTACTTC; cdr3_aa: CASSLGDRGREETQYF
j_call: TRBJ2-5; d_call: -; clone_size: -; v_call: TRBV27; cdr3_nt: TGTGCCAGCAGTCCAACAGGTCCTGAGACCCAGTACTTC; cdr3_aa: CASSPTGPETQYF
j_call: TRBJ2-7; d_call: -; clone_size: -; v_call: TRBV28; cdr3_nt: TGTGCCAGCAGTTTACCCCTAGCTGGTGGCGAGCAGTACTTC; cdr3_aa: CASSLPLAGGEQYF
j_call: TRBJ2-1; d_call: -; clone_size: -; v_call: TRBV20-1; cdr3_nt: TGCAGTGCTCTCAGTAATGAGCAGTTCTTC; cdr3_aa: CSALSNEQFF
j_call: TRBJ2-7; d_call: -; clone_size: -; v_call: TRBV4-2; cdr3_nt: TGTGCCAGCAGCCGAGGGTCTGGTGGCCTAGAGGTATACGAGCAGTACTTC; cdr3_aa: CASSRGSGGLEVYEQYF
j_call: TRBJ2-5; d_call: -; clone_size: -; v_call: TRBV5-1; cdr3_nt: TGCGCCAGCGCCCCAGGGTCAGGAGAGACCCAGTACTTC; cdr3_aa: CASAPGSGETQYF